A selection of T cell receptor beta chains follows, all from one sample in a study of blood T cell repertoires in COVID-19. Repertoires were generated with immunoSEQ multiplex PCR, while TCRdb's copy carries only in-frame clones and drops some. The sample holds approximately 250,000 clones; approximately 84% are singletons and the top ten take around 1%. Sequencing used peripheral blood. The receptors come from a middle-aged man with acute or convalescent COVID-19. The CDR3 runs from the conserved cysteine through the conserved F or W. The D gene is left open where the match is weak. A row's size may be missing; if present it is once, few, many or a size class.

TRBD1	NA	15	TRBV11-2	TRBJ1-2	TGTGCCAGCAGTCTGGCCGGGACAGCCAACTATGGCTACACCTTC	CASSLAGTANYGYTF
TRBD1	NA	13	TRBV29-1	TRBJ1-1	TGCAGCGTTACGACAGGGATGAACACTGAAGCTTTCTTT	CSVTTGMNTEAFF
TRBD1	NA	15	TRBV5-6	TRBJ1-2	TGTGCCAGCAGCTTGGTGCCCGGACAGGGGGCGGGCTACACCTTC	CASSLVPGQGAGYTF
TRBD1	NA	14	TRBV30	TRBJ1-2	TGTGCCTGGAGTGGCGGGACAGGGGGTTATGGCTACACCTTC	CAWSGGTGGYGYTF
TRBD1	NA	12	TRBV5-6	TRBJ1-1	TGTGCCAGCAGGTTACAGGGGCCTGAAGCTTTCTTT	CASRLQGPEAFF
NA	NA	14	TRBV19	TRBJ2-1	TGTGCCAGTAAACCGGGACACCTATACAATGAGCAGTTCTTC	CASKPGHLYNEQFF
NA	NA	13	TRBV11-2	TRBJ1-3	TGTGCCAGCAGCTTAGCCGGTGGAAACACCATATATTTT	CASSLAGGNTIYF
NA	once	13	TRBV29-1	TRBJ1-2	TGCAGCATCACAGGGTTGGCCCACTATGGCTACACCTTC	CSITGLAHYGYTF
NA	NA	14	TRBV3-1/TRBV3-2	TRBJ2-6	TGTGCCACCGCGGACAGCGCTGGGGCCAACGTCCTGACTTTC	CATADSAGANVLTF
TRBD1	NA	12	TRBV5-8	TRBJ2-1	TGTGCCAGCAGCCCCCAGGGACAGATTTGCGTCTTC	CASSPQGQICVF
NA	NA	14	TRBV30	TRBJ1-4	TGTGCCTGGGCCCTGAGTAGGGGCGGTGAAAAACTGTTTTTT	CAWALSRGGEKLFF
NA	NA	12	TRBV29-1	TRBJ1-2	TGCAGCGTTGATTTTAAAGGGGATGGCTACACCTTC	CSVDFKGDGYTF
TRBD1	NA	13	TRBV30	TRBJ2-7	TGTGCCTGGAGTGCAGGACAGGGGGACGAGCAGTACTTC	CAWSAGQGDEQYF
NA	NA	13	TRBV5-1	TRBJ2-7	TGCGCCAGCAGCCAGGGGCAAGCCTACGAGCAGTACTTC	CASSQGQAYEQYF
TRBD1	NA	15	TRBV6-1	TRBJ1-5	TGTGCCAGCAGTGACCCCCAGGGGGCGCGACAGCCCCAGCATTTT	CASSDPQGARQPQHF
NA	NA	15	TRBV29-1	TRBJ1-1	TGCAGCGTTGATAATCGCTGGCCGGCAGGGACTGAAGCTTTCTTT	CSVDNRWPAGTEAFF